This TCR beta chain was recovered during a study of early T cells in non-severe SARS-CoV-2 infection. One entry per CDR3 protein results from TCRdb running MiXCR on the 5' RACE reads. The data hold around 88,000 distinct CDR3 sequences, with 13% to 15% observed a single time. The CDR3 length is 14 residues. CDR1 SGHVS and CDR2 FQNEAQ come from the germline V gene. Trimming stripped 5 bases from V and 2 bases from J, with 13 bases between. The receptor's source is an adult who was a healthcare worker with PCR-confirmed SARS-CoV-2 infection or an uninfected control (not recorded which). This chain uses TRBV7-8 with TRBJ2-7, with D maybe TRBD1 (6 bases). Source material: whole blood. CDR3 in amino acids: CASSPPGHPYEQYF. The CDR3 DNA follows: TGTGCCAGCAGCCCACCGGGACACCCCTACGAGCAGTACTTC.